This T cell receptor (beta chain) comes out of a study of blood T cell repertoires in COVID-19. Across the whole study: There were acute and convalescent COVID-19 samples, and they came from the United States, Italy and Spain. PBMCs, B-cell-depleted T cells, or T cells provided the cDNA or gDNA that made up the material.

CDR1 is SGHVT and CDR2 is SQSDAQ in the germline V gene. The CDR3 has 16 amino acids. Trimming at V came to 7 bases and at J to 3 bases, leaving 13 bases not matched to a gene. Seattle patients were enrolled during active infection and followed longitudinally. Original data processing: Reference gene primer amplification gave estimated nucleated cell counts. Clones were read by immunoSEQ multiplex PCR, and TCRdb kept only the in-frame ones, dropping some. The D gene and trimming were derived from the DNA, and the V and J assignments and clone size from that table. Of some 210,000 clones in the sample, 92% are singletons; the top ten hold around 0.84%.

The sequenced material came from peripheral blood. The source is a man aged 55-75 years with COVID-19, enrolled during active disease. The rearrangement joins TRBV7-4 to TRBJ2-3, with 7 bases that match TRBD1. CDR3 amino acids: CASKRGKGGWTDTQYF. The CDR3 nucleotides read TGTGCCAGCAAGAGAGGAAAAGGGGGCTGGACAGATACGCAGTATTTT.